This T cell receptor (beta chain) was captured in a study of T cells in women clearing cervical HPV infection. Study background: Case blood was drawn when the lesion was first found; control blood after infection became undetectable.

Repertoires were generated with immunoSEQ multiplex PCR, while TCRdb's copy carries only in-frame clones and drops some. The data include 45,000 to 50,000 clones; the top ten clones carry about a third. Regarding this clone: Read data end 3 residues before the CDR3 end; the end is taken from the germline J gene.

The germline V and J ends were trimmed by 3 bases and 5 bases, with 19 bases remaining between them. The CDR3 covers 16 residues. The V gene's germline CDR1 is MNHNS and CDR2 SASEGT. The specimen was blood buffy coat. This clonotype was obtained from a woman aged 18-70 years with a cervical HPV16 infection that either progressed to CIN3+ or cleared (not recorded which). The V gene is TRBV6-1, the J gene TRBJ1-1; D possibly corresponds to TRBD1 (6 bases). The CDR3 protein is CASSEAVTGSSTEAFF. Partial CDR3 DNA: TGTGCCAGCAGTGAGGCGGTGACAGGATCCTCGACTGAA.